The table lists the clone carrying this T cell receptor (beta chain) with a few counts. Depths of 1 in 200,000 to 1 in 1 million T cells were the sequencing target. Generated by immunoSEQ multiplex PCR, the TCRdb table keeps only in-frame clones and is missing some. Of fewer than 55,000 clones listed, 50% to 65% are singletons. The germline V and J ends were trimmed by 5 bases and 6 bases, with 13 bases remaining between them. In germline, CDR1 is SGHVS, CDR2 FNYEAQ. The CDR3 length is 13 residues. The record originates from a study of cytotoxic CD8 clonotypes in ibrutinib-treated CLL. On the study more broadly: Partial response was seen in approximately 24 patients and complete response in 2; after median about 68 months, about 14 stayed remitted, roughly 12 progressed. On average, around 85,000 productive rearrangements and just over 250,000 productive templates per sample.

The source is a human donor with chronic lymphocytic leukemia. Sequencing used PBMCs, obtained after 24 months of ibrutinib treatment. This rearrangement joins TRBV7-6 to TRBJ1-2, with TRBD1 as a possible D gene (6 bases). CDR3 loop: CASSDETGNGYTF. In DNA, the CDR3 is TGTGCCAGCAGCGACGAAACAGGGAATGGCTACACCTTC.